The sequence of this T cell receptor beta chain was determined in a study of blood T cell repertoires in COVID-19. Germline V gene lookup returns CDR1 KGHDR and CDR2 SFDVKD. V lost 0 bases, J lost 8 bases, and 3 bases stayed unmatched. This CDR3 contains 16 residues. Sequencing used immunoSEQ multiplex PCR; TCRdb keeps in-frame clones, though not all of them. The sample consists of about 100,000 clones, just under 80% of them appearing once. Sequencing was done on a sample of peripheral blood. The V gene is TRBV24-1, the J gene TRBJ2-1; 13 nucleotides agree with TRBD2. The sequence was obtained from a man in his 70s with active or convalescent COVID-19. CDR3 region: CATSDLGLAGDHEQFF. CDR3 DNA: TGTGCCACCAGTGATTTGGGACTAGCGGGAGACCATGAGCAGTTCTTC.